This TCR beta chain was found in a study of T cells expressing NK-cell markers (TCRdb year 2020). In terms of the full investigation: Three sorted T-cell subsets (CD3+CD56+NKG2C+, CD3+CD56+NKG2C- and CD3+CD56-NKG2C+) from several donors had their TCR beta-chain repertoires profiled. Among the eight sequenced donors, only one was HCMV-seronegative, while the other seven were HCMV-seropositive. Randomly selected healthy volunteers, three men and five women, were used as the eight sequenced donors. The libraries were sequenced on Illumina HiSeq 2000/2500, MiSeq or NextSeq, producing 2 x 150 bp reads. The paper's findings and limits, for the study overall: Those dominant clonotypes were again the most abundant among CD3+CD56-NKG2C+ cells in a few donors, at roughly 28.3-60.1%. It remained unclear whether the expanded NKG2C-expressing T cell clones were specific for HCMV antigens. In about 6 donors, the dominant CD3+CD56+NKG2C+ clonotypes were found to rank among the top 10 CD8+ clonotypes and to make up about 1.0-7.5% of CD8+ T cells.

Data came from an Illumina HiSeq 2000. TCR beta cDNA libraries were made by 5'RACE template switching that added a universal primer site and unique molecular identifiers. Synthesis of cDNA was primed from the TCR beta constant segment and was followed by two consecutive PCR amplification steps. The paper's data handling went like this. MIGEC was used to demultiplex reads and group the reads by UMI, and MiTCR was used to assemble and quantify clonotypes. To remove erroneous sequences, TCR cDNA sequences were retained only when supported by two or more reads. The tcR package was used for downstream repertoire analysis, with clonotypes matched between fractions based on CDR3 nucleotide sequence plus V segment. VDJmatch was used to annotate antigen specificity against VDJdb, with one amino acid substitution allowed in CDR3. Following reprocessing of the reads by TCRdb, the data hold one row per CDR3 protein sequence and no DNA is available. TCRdb, rather than the study authors, made the V and J calls. The sample's clone listing holds some 500,000 distinct CDR3 sequences. Of the sample, more than 1.4% falls within the top ten clones.

From a lookup of the germline V gene, CDR1 and CDR2 are SGHRS and YFSETQ. Counted from cysteine to phenylalanine, this CDR3 has 17 amino acids. The DNA sequence is not available. HCMV serostatus was determined by detecting HCMV-specific IgG in serum with a commercial ELISA kit. Ficoll density gradient centrifugation was used to isolate peripheral blood mononuclear cells from blood. About this clonotype itself: There is no known antigen for this receptor.

The sequencing sample was made of blood T cells: a sorted CD56 or NKG2C T cell subset, CD4+ or CD8+ T cells, or bulk PBMC T cells (not recorded which). The clonotype was recovered from a woman in her forties or fifties in good health. Donor details come from another sample of the same person, matched by shared clones. The rearranged segments are TRBV5-1 and TRBJ2-1; TCRdb proposes TRBD2, but this gene call is untestable without DNA. The CDR3 region reads CASSRTASGRDYNEQFF.